These T cell receptor beta chains were read from a single sample in a study of blood T cell repertoires in COVID-19. Sequencing was performed with immunoSEQ multiplex PCR; in TCRdb, only in-frame clones are kept and a portion is missing. The sample shows a few hundred thousand clones, 85% to 90% of them seen only once. The material sequenced was PBMCs or T cells enriched from blood (not recorded which). The source of these receptors is a woman between 18 and 30 years old with acute COVID-19. Both conserved end residues are part of each CDR3. A D gene is named only where the DNA matches it firmly.

d_gene	v_gene	j_gene	CDR3aa
TRBD1	TRBV19	TRBJ1-4	CASTPPTGGREKLFF
-	TRBV2	TRBJ2-1	CASSANRGGNEQFF
TRBD1	TRBV7-9	TRBJ1-2	CASSSGRTGRRGYTF
TRBD1	TRBV5-1	TRBJ1-1	CASSVSTGGLGEAFF
-	TRBV6-5	TRBJ1-1	CASTTSNTEAFF
-	TRBV30	TRBJ2-7	CAWSPRFPSNEQYF
TRBD1	TRBV18	TRBJ1-2	CASSREGLRDRLGYTF
-	TRBV24-1	TRBJ2-1	CATSDPDSPLGYNEQFF
-	TRBV29-1	TRBJ1-1	CSVQMNTEAFF
-	TRBV7-6	TRBJ2-1	CASSLVPGVGAHEQFF